Shown below are 3 T cell receptor beta chains from a single sample sequenced in a study of blood T cell repertoires in COVID-19 (dated by TCRdb to about 2020). Libraries were made using the immunoSEQ multiplex PCR assay. As stored in TCRdb, this immuneACCESS dataset retains in-frame rearrangements with V and J assigned. A fraction of the clones does not appear; measured against another copy, unresolved V genes explain less than half of the discrepancy, and the remainder lacks a known reason. The sample yields 300,000 to 350,000 clones; around 90% were counted once. Roughly 2.1% of the sample comes from the top ten. Source material: peripheral blood. Every receptor here comes from a man aged 18-30 years with active or convalescent COVID-19.

The rearrangement links TRBV3-1 (or the pseudogene TRBV3-2) to TRBJ2-7; weak D call: TRBD1 (5 bases). Trimming pared 4 bases from V and 4 bases from J, leaving 29 bases between. Germline V gene data show CDR1 as LGHDT and CDR2 as YNNKEL (reference sequence). This CDR3 has 19 amino acids. The CDR3 loop is CASSLESTRSGKNQYEQYF. The CDR3 bases are TGTGCCAGCAGCCTCGAGTCGACGCGATCAGGGAAAAATCAATACGAGCAGTACTTC.

J is TRBJ1-2 and V is TRBV5-4, with 9 positions matching TRBD1. The CDR3 is 14 residues long. J gave up 4 bases and V 4 bases, and 5 bases lay outside the gene matches. CDR1 is SGHNT, CDR2 YYREEE, per germline (reference sequence). For the CDR3, the DNA is TGTGCCAGCAGCACGACAGGGGGTAGCTATGGCTACACCTTC. This gives the protein CASSTTGGSYGYTF.

The chain is built from TRBV6-6 and TRBJ2-3, with D unclear. CDR1 MNHNY and CDR2 SVGAGI come from the germline V gene (reference sequence). The CDR3 covers 10 residues. Between the trimmed V and J ends, which lost 11 bases and 6 bases, there was a span of 9 bases. CDR3 nucleotide sequence: TGTGCCTCAAGCAGGGATACGCAGTATTTT. It codes for CASSRDTQYF.